This T cell receptor (beta chain) was identified in a study of cytomegalovirus exposure and HLA in healthy donors. Study results and caveats: Common viral pathogens were later found to be apparently linked to several of the most significant clusters.

A word on this clone: The antigen remains unidentified.

Unrecorded for this donor was the CMV serostatus. This PCR relied on a set of 60 Vbeta primers and 13 Jbeta primers. Profiling relied on immunoSEQ multiplex PCR, and the TCRdb table lists in-frame clones only, not all of them. The sample comprises 210,000 or so clones, more than 75% of which are singletons, and around 1.4% rests with the top ten. Germline V gene lookup returns CDR1 KGHSH and CDR2 LQKENI. Deletions cut 2 bases from V and 0 bases from J, with 14 bases between. This CDR3 spans 17 amino acids. This clonotype was sampled from a human donor in good health. This sequence joins TRBV18 and TRBJ1-5; D possibly corresponds to TRBD1 (6 bases). Sequencing was done on a sample of PBMCs. The CDR3 nucleotides are TGTGCCAGCTCACCAATTTTTTCAGGGGATAGCAATCAGCCCCAGCATTTT. Its protein is CASSPIFSGDSNQPQHF.